Shown below are 21 T cell receptor beta chains from a single sample sequenced in a study of regulatory T cells in long-lasting Graves disease. Time point denoted: persistent/refractory GD, antithyroid drugs over 5 years with positive TRAb. Making the TCR library involved RNA that had been extracted from PBMCs. Building the TCR beta libraries relied on iRepertoire HTBI primers, and CDR3 regions underwent Arm-PCR. TCRdb itself ran the multiplex PCR reads through MiXCR, one entry per CDR3 protein. The sample records some 470,000 distinct CDR3 sequences, approximately 21% being singletons. The specimen comprised peripheral blood mononuclear cells (PBMCs), sampled when the disease was refractory, from a patient treated with antithyroid drugs. The origin of the receptors is a female donor with Graves disease.

The chain is built from TRBV12-3 or TRBV12-4 and TRBJ2-3; D is uncertain. This CDR3 is 14 amino acids long. The V and J ends lost 3 bases and 2 bases respectively, with 9 bases between them. DNA of the CDR3: TGTGCCAGCAGTTTGAGGTCAGTCACAGATACGCAGTATTTT. It codes for CASSLRSVTDTQYF.

The chain is built from TRBV11-3 and TRBJ2-1; weak D call: TRBD2 (6 bases). Trimming pared 5 bases from V and 2 bases from J, leaving 22 bases between. The germline CDR1 and CDR2 sequences are SGHNT and YENEEA. There are 18 residues in the CDR3. The CDR3 DNA reads TGTGCCAGCAGCCAGCCCGCCCAACTAGCCTCCACCTACAATGAGCAGTTCTTC. This codes for CASSQPAQLASTYNEQFF.

This clonotype came up a few times. J is TRBJ2-2 and V is TRBV9; D may be TRBD1 (5 bases). Germline V gene sequence: CDR1 SGDLS, CDR2 YYNGEE. This CDR3 is 15 amino acids long. The ends were cut back, 5 bases at V and 0 bases at J, with 11 bases in the middle. CDR3 DNA sequence: TGTGCCAGCAGTGCCCGACAGACGAACACCGGGGAGCTGTTTTTT. Protein: CASSARQTNTGELFF.

V is TRBV28 and J is TRBJ2-7; TRBD2 aligns across 10 bases. Germline V gene lookup returns CDR1 MDHEN and CDR2 SYDVKM. This CDR3 has 14 amino acids. V lost 8 bases and J lost 4; bases outside the gene matches: 8. The CDR3 loop is CASWASGGVYEQYF. The CDR3 bases are TGTGCCAGCTGGGCTAGCGGGGGCGTTTACGAGCAGTACTTC.

The rearrangement links TRBV30 to TRBJ1-5, with D unclear. Germline V lookup: CDR1 GTSNPN, CDR2 SVGIG (reference sequence). CDR3 size: 16 residues. With 3 bases removed from V and 1 base from J, the gap between germline ends came to 16 bases. CDR3 coding DNA: TGTGCCTGGAGGTACGGTGGAGCAGCAAGCAATCAGCCCCAGCATTTT. Translating gives CAWRYGGAASNQPQHF.

This clonotype was seen repeatedly, ten times or more. The chain couples TRBV3-1 to TRBJ2-7; D is uncertain. Deletions cut 6 bases from V and 0 bases from J, with 15 bases between. Germline assignment: CDR1 LGHDT and CDR2 YNNKEL (reference sequence). This CDR3 has 15 amino acids. In DNA form, the CDR3 reads TGTGCCAGCAGTACAGCGTCCGCCAGCTCCTACGAGCAGTACTTC. Amino acid sequence: CASSTASASSYEQYF.

V usage is TRBV19 and J usage is TRBJ1-5; the D is unclear. Germline assignment: CDR1 LNHDA and CDR2 SQIVND (reference sequence). The CDR3 covers 14 residues. The ends were cut back, 7 bases at V and 1 base at J, with 11 bases in the middle. Here the CDR3 DNA reads TGTGCCAGTAAAAGCGGGATGAGCAATCAGCCCCAGCATTTT. It yields the protein CASKSGMSNQPQHF.

There are a few counts of this clonotype. The rearrangement joins TRBV5-4 to TRBJ1-1; D ambiguous. The CDR3 is made up of 14 amino acids. Germline values: CDR1 SGHNT, CDR2 YYREEE (reference sequence). The germline V and J ends were trimmed by 0 bases and 5 bases, with 11 bases remaining between them. The CDR3 DNA sequence: TGTGCCAGCAGCTTGGAGCCGGGGTGGACTGAAGCTTTCTTT. Its protein is CASSLEPGWTEAFF.

This clonotype was seen only once. V is TRBV6-1 and J is TRBJ1-1; no clear D. Trimming stripped 2 bases from V and 8 bases from J, with 9 bases between. The CDR3 extends over 12 amino acids. Germline CDR1 reads MNHNS; CDR2 reads SASEGT. DNA of the CDR3: TGTGCCAGCAGTGAAAAACTCTTCGAAGCTTTCTTT. Translated: CASSEKLFEAFF.

This clonotype was seen many times. The V gene is TRBV2, the J gene TRBJ2-5, with a tentative D call TRBD1 (5 bases). Germline CDR1 and CDR2: SNHLY and FYNNEI. V lost 7 bases and J 5 bases, leaving 23 bases between the germline ends. The CDR3 is 16 residues long. CDR3 region: CASIPITQAGWETQYF. DNA of the CDR3: TGTGCCAGCATTCCCATCACCCAGGCAGGGTGGGAGACCCAGTACTTC. Full variable domain (missing parts from reference TRBV2 and TRBJ2-5): EPEVTQTPSHQVTQMGQEVILRCVPISNHLYFYWYRQILGQKVEFLVSFYNNEISEKSEIFDDQFSVERPDGSNFTLKIRSTKLEDSAMYFCASIPITQAGWETQYFGPGTRLLVL.

There are many counts of this clonotype. V usage is TRBV2 and J usage is TRBJ1-2, with D perhaps TRBD1 (6 bases). Trimming removed 6 bases at V and 7 bases at J, with 15 bases between. Germline V CDR1 and CDR2: SNHLY, FYNNEI. The CDR3 has 13 amino acids. The CDR3 protein is CASSEQGFGGYTF. As DNA, the CDR3 is TGTGCCAGCAGCGAACAGGGTTTCGGTGGCTACACCTTC.

CDR3 in amino acids: CASSRLGTGERYEKLFF. CDR3 in DNA: TGTGCCAGCAGCCGCCTCGGGACAGGGGAAAGATATGAAAAACTGTTTTTT. The V gene is TRBV6-2 or TRBV6-3, the J gene TRBJ1-4; 10 bases map to TRBD1. CDR3 length: 17 amino acids. CDR1 and CDR2 from the germline V gene are MNHEY and SVGEGT. V gave up 6 bases and J gave up 6 bases; unmatched junction bases: 13.

This clonotype has a handful of counts. The genes are TRBV5-1 and TRBJ1-1; the D gene is possibly TRBD1 (5 bases). With 7 bases removed from V and 5 bases from J, the gap between germline ends came to 15 bases. Germline V gene data show CDR1 as SGHRS and CDR2 as YFSETQ. The CDR3 totals 13 residues. The CDR3 nucleotides are TGCGCCAGCGCATCCGACGGGGGGACTGAAGCTTTCTTT. It encodes CASASDGGTEAFF.

This clonotype was counted at least ten times. The CDR3 spells CASSLFGQMNEKLFF. CDR3 nucleotide sequence: TGTGCCAGCAGCCTCTTTGGACAGATGAATGAAAAACTGTTTTTT. The chain is built from TRBV27 and TRBJ1-4, with D perhaps TRBD1 (6 bases). This CDR3 is 15 amino acids long. CDR1 is MNHEY, CDR2 SMNVEV, per germline (reference sequence). Trimming took 6 bases from V and 5 from J, leaving 16 bases between them.

There are a few counts of this clonotype. The rearrangement links TRBV3-1 to TRBJ1-1; D possibly corresponds to TRBD1 (5 bases). V shed 0 bases and J shed 2 bases, with 10 bases lying between them. The CDR3 has 15 amino acids. Germline V gene sequence: CDR1 LGHDT, CDR2 YNNKEL (reference sequence). The DNA for the CDR3 is TGTGCCAGCAGCCAAGATTGGGGGGGAAACACTGAAGCTTTCTTT. Translation: CASSQDWGGNTEAFF.

The chain's CDR3 is CSASLMETQYF. The CDR3 DNA is TGCAGTGCTAGCCTAATGGAGACCCAGTACTTC. This chain uses TRBV20-1 with TRBJ2-3, with no clear D. TRBJ2-5 matches the DNA end more closely, so the J call is doubtful. CDR3 length: 11 residues. Germline V CDR1 and CDR2: DFQATT, SNEGSKA (reference sequence).

The chain employs TRBV3-1 and TRBJ1-2, with D possibly TRBD1 on 5 matching bases. The V end lost 3 bases, the J end lost 5 bases, and 16 bases lay between the germline ends. Germline V gives CDR1 LGHDT, CDR2 YNNKEL (reference sequence). The CDR3 contains 15 residues. The CDR3 reads CASSHAPGPLYGYTF. DNA of the CDR3: TGTGCCAGCAGCCATGCCCCGGGACCGTTGTATGGCTACACCTTC.

V is TRBV20-1 and J is TRBJ1-2; 11 bases map to TRBD1. The germline CDR1 and CDR2 sequences are DFQATT and SNEGSKA (reference sequence). Germline trimming cut 2 bases from V and 8 bases from J; bases unmatched to any gene: 10. The CDR3 loop spans 15 amino acids. The CDR3 nucleotides are TGCAGTGCTAGAACTACCGGACAGGGGGCGGGGGGCTACACCTTC. This translates into CSARTTGQGAGGYTF.

In this sample, this clonotype turned up many times. The chain joins TRBV20-1 to TRBJ2-7; D uncertain. The ends were cut back, 6 bases at V and 1 base at J, with 16 bases in the middle. This CDR3 region has 14 residues. CDR1 and CDR2 from the germline V gene are DFQATT and SNEGSKA (reference sequence). The DNA for the CDR3 is TGCAGTGCGACCTCTATTCGTGTTTCCTACGAGCAGTACTTC. It is translated as CSATSIRVSYEQYF.

The chain has TRBV7-2 and TRBJ1-1, with D perhaps TRBD1 (6 bases). Germline lookup yields CDR1 SGHTA and CDR2 FQGNSA. This CDR3 spans 16 amino acids. Trimming cost V 3 bases and J 4 bases, with 18 bases left between them. The CDR3 nucleotides read TGTGCCAGCAGCTTTGCCAGGGGCTCTAAAAGCACTGAAGCTTTCTTT. Residues: CASSFARGSKSTEAFF.

The chain recombines TRBV6-1 with TRBJ2-2, with D possibly being TRBD1 (5 bases). The V gene's germline CDR1 is MNHNS and CDR2 SASEGT. The CDR3 spans 13 residues. V shed 10 bases and J shed 4 bases, with 13 bases lying between them. The CDR3 DNA reads TGTGCCACCCGACAGAAGAGCACCGGGGAGCTGTTTTTT. Encoded protein: CATRQKSTGELFF.